This T cell receptor (beta chain) is from a study of neurological immune-mediated disorders. CDR1 MNHEY and CDR2 SVGEGT come from the germline V gene. The CDR3 is made up of 16 amino acids. J was trimmed by 7 bases and V by 5 bases; bases with no gene match: 17. Many counts were recorded for this clonotype. The controls, all healthy individuals, were blood bank volunteers in Maryland, USA. For the sorted libraries, about 970,000 CD4+ or CD8+ T cells were used. 5'RACE generated cDNA with 10-nucleotide random UMIs. TCRdb used MiXCR to reprocess the 5' RACE reads, holding one entry per CDR3 protein. This table holds under 40,000 distinct CDR3 sequences, around 7% found once.

The chain carries TRBV6-2 or TRBV6-3 and TRBJ2-7; 7 positions match TRBD2. This clonotype was sampled from a man aged 45 to 65 in good health. Specimen: CD4+ T cells from blood. The CDR3 DNA is TGTGCCAGCAGTCCCGGGGGACTAAGAACTCGCACGGAGCAGTACTTC. Residues: CASSPGGLRTRTEQYF.